The 14 T cell receptor beta chains below were found in one sample sequenced in a study of early T cells in non-severe SARS-CoV-2 infection. TCRdb ran MiXCR on the 5' RACE reads and lists one entry per CDR3 protein. The sample includes 80,000 or so distinct CDR3 sequences, around 6% of them seen just once. The material sequenced was whole blood. The receptors stem from an adult who was a healthcare worker with PCR-confirmed SARS-CoV-2 infection or an uninfected control (not recorded which).

This clonotype has a handful of counts. V usage is TRBV14 and J usage is TRBJ1-3; D is ambiguous. The length of the CDR3 is 16 residues. V gave up 4 bases and J gave up 0 bases, with 13 bases separating them. CDR1 is SGHDN and CDR2 is FVKESK in the germline V gene. CDR3 protein: CASSRAGAFSGNTIYF. Written as DNA, the CDR3 is TGTGCCAGCAGCCGGGCGGGCGCATTCTCTGGAAACACCATATATTTT.

This clonotype was counted a few times. For the CDR3, the DNA is TGTGCCAGCAGCCCCATCTTGAACACTGAAGCTTTCTTT. It translates to CASSPILNTEAFF. The chain links TRBV9 to TRBJ1-1; D not certain. With 4 bases removed from V and 0 bases from J, the gap between germline ends came to 7 bases. CDR1 and CDR2 from the germline V gene are SGDLS and YYNGEE. This CDR3 comprises 13 residues.

The CDR3: CASSQLTGAGANVLTF. The CDR3 nucleotides are TGTGCCAGCAGCCAGCTGACAGGGGCTGGGGCCAACGTCCTGACTTTC. This chain joins TRBV4-2 and TRBJ2-6, with TRBD1 matching over 8 bases. There are 16 residues in the CDR3. V was clipped by 3 bases and J by 2 bases; unmatched bases: 3. The germline CDR1 and CDR2 sequences are LGHNA and YNFKEQ.

This chain links TRBV29-1 with TRBJ2-7; TRBD1 aligns across 8 bases. Germline V gene sequence: CDR1 SQVTM, CDR2 ANQGSEA. The V and J ends lost 6 bases and 2 bases, in that order; junction bases with no gene match: 9. The CDR3 contains 14 residues. In DNA, the CDR3 is TGCAGCGTCCAGTTCAGGGGGCCGACCTACGAGCAGTACTTC. Amino acid sequence: CSVQFRGPTYEQYF.

Many counts were recorded for this clonotype. A read error is likely, as this CDR3 ends without the conserved phenylalanine or tryptophan. Because the CDR3's place on the DNA is in doubt, the DNA is left out and the CDR3 is given as listed by TCRdb. The chain uses TRBV6-6 and TRBJ2-7; no check of the table's D call, TRBD2, against the DNA was made. Germline CDR1 is MNHNY and CDR2 is SVGAGI (reference sequence). Inclusive of both ends, the CDR3 amounts to 12 amino acids. This chain's CDR3 is CASSYQGLAQYL.

This clonotype was counted a few times. This chain uses TRBV11-3 with TRBJ2-1, with D possibly TRBD2 on 6 matching bases. CDR3 size: 16 residues. The germline gives CDR1 SGHNT, CDR2 YENEEA. With 5 bases removed from V and 6 bases from J, the gap between germline ends came to 20 bases. The CDR3 DNA is TGTGCCAGCAGCCCCGGAGGGTCCTTTCTATCCAATGAGCAGTTCTTC. Translating gives CASSPGGSFLSNEQFF.

This clonotype has a count of ten or more. The chain couples TRBV9 to TRBJ2-3; D is undetermined. Trimming left V 0 bases short and J 6 bases short, with 8 bases between. Germline-derived CDR1 and CDR2 are SGDLS and YYNGEE. This CDR3 spans 13 amino acids. The CDR3 nucleotides read TGTGCCAGCAGCGTAGGAGTTGACGATACGCAGTATTTT. Its protein product is CASSVGVDDTQYF.

There are a few counts of this clonotype. CDR3 sequence (DNA): TGTGCCAGCAGTTCAGGTATAGTTGGCAATGAGCAGTTCTTC. As protein: CASSSGIVGNEQFF. The rearrangement links TRBV6-2 or TRBV6-3 to TRBJ2-1, with unresolved D. V gave up 4 bases and J gave up 6 bases, with 13 bases separating them. In germline, CDR1 is MNHEY, CDR2 SVGEGT. CDR3 size: 14 residues.

This clonotype was observed a few times. This CDR3 reads CASSPLEGYNSPLHF. The CDR3 DNA follows: TGTGCCAGCTCACCACTCGAGGGGTATAATTCACCCCTCCACTTT. V usage is TRBV18 and J usage is TRBJ1-6, with D tentatively TRBD1 (5 bases). V was trimmed by 1 base and J by 4 bases, leaving 8 bases between them. Germline lookup yields CDR1 KGHSH and CDR2 LQKENI. The CDR3 spans 15 residues.

The chain recombines TRBV4-3 with TRBJ1-2; D is undetermined. Germline CDR1 and CDR2: LGHNA and YSLEER. The CDR3 sequence is 16 residues long. V lost 0 bases and J lost 5, with 16 bases in between. The CDR3 bases are TGCGCCAGCAGCCAAGATAGTCTGACCGACGTATATGGCTACACCTTC. Translated: CASSQDSLTDVYGYTF.

This sequence joins TRBV10-1 and TRBJ1-1; tentative D call: TRBD1 (5 bases). CDR3 length equals 14 residues. The V end lost 2 bases, the J end lost 1 base, and 8 bases lay between the germline ends. The V gene's germline CDR1 is WNHNN and CDR2 SYGVQD (reference sequence). The DNA for the CDR3 is TGCGCCAGCAGTGAGGCAGGGCGGAACACTGAAGCTTTCTTT. It yields the protein CASSEAGRNTEAFF.

This clonotype was counted ten times or more. The V and J genes are TRBV29-1 and TRBJ1-1; a possible D gene is TRBD1 (6 bases). Trimming left V 6 bases short and J 8 bases short, with 16 bases between. Germline V gene data show CDR1 as SQVTM and CDR2 as ANQGSEA. The CDR3 consists of 12 residues. This CDR3 is CSVKTGLQEAFF. The CDR3 DNA is TGCAGCGTCAAAACAGGGCTTCAAGAAGCTTTCTTT.

This clonotype was counted at least ten times. J is TRBJ1-5 and V is TRBV5-1; 9 bases fit TRBD1. Germline CDR1 is SGHRS and CDR2 is YFSETQ. The CDR3 spans 15 residues. Losses at the gene ends were 3 bases for V and 3 bases for J; bases not matched to a gene: 4. CDR3 nucleotides: TGCGCCAGCAGCTCTACAGGGGGCGTCAATCAGCCCCAGCATTTT. Encoded protein: CASSSTGGVNQPQHF. Full variable domain (outside the CDR3, taken from reference TRBV5-1 and TRBJ1-5): KAGVTQTPRYLIKTRGQQVTLSCSPISGHRSVSWYQQTPGQGLQFLFEYFSETQRNKGNFPGRFSGRQFSNSRSEMNVSTLELGDSALYLCASSSTGGVNQPQHFGDGTRLSIL.

In its sample, this clonotype was seen a few times. The rearrangement joins TRBV6-1 to TRBJ1-1; D uncertain. Germline CDR1 is MNHNS and CDR2 is SASEGT. V gave up 8 bases and J gave up 0 bases, with 7 bases separating them. The length of the CDR3 is 12 residues. The DNA for the CDR3 is TGTGCCAGCGGGAGGATGAACACTGAAGCTTTCTTT. Its protein is CASGRMNTEAFF.